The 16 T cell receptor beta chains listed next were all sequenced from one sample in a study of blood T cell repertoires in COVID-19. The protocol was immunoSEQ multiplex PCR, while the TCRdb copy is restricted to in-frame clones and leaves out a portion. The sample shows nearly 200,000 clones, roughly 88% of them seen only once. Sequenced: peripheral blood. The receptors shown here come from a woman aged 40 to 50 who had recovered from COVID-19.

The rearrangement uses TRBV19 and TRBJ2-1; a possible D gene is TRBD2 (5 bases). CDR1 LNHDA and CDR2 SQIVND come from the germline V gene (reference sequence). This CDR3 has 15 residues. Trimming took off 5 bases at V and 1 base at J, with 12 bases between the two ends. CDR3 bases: TGTGCCAGTAGTCCCACCCGGGGTTCCTACAATGAGCAGTTCTTC. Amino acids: CASSPTRGSYNEQFF.

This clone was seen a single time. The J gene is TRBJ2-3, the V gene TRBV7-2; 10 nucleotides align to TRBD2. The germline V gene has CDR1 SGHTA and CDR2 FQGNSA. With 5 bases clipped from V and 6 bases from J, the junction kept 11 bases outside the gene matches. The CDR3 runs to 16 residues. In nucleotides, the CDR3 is TGTGCCAGCAGCACGACTAGCGGGTTGGGGAAGGATACGCAGTATTTT. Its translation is CASSTTSGLGKDTQYF.

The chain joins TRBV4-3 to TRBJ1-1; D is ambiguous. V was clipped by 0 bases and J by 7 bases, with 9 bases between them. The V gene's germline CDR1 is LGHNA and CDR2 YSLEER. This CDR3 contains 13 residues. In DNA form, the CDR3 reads TGCGCCAGCAGCCAAGATTCACAGCTTGAAGCTTTCTTT. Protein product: CASSQDSQLEAFF.

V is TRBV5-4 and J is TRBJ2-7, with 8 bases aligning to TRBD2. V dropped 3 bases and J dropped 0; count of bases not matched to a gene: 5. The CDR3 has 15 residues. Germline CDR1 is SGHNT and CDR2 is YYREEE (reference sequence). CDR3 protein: CASSSAGALSYEQYF. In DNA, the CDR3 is TGTGCCAGCAGCTCAGCGGGAGCCCTCTCCTACGAGCAGTACTTC.

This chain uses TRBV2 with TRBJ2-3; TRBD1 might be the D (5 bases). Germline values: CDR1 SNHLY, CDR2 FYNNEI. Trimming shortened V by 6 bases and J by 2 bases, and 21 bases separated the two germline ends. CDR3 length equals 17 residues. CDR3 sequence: CASRPRLSGILTDTQYF. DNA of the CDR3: TGTGCCAGCAGACCCCGTTTGTCAGGGATCCTCACAGATACGCAGTATTTT.

This CDR3 is CASSIVAGNQPQHF. The CDR3 DNA is TGTGCCAGTAGTATAGTGGCAGGGAATCAGCCCCAGCATTTT. The V and J genes are TRBV19 and TRBJ1-5, with D possibly being TRBD1 (5 bases). The CDR3 has 14 residues. The V end was cut by 1 base, the J end by 4 bases, with 8 bases between. CDR1 LNHDA and CDR2 SQIVND come from the germline V gene (reference sequence).

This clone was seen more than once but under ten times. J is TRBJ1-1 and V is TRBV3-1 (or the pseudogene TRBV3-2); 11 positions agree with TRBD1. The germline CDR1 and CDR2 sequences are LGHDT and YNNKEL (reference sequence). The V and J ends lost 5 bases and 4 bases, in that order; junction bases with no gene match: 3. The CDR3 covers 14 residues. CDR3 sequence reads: CASSYGTGGTEAFF. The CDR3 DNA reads TGTGCCAGCAGCTACGGGACAGGGGGCACTGAAGCTTTCTTT.

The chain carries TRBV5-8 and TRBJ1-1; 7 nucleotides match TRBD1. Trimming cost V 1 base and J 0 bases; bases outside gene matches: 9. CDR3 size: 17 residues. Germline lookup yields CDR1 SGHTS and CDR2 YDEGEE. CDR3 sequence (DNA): TGTGCCAGCAGCTTGTTAAGGGACAGCGCTATGAACACTGAAGCTTTCTTT. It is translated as CASSLLRDSAMNTEAFF.

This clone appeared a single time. The CDR3: CASSPSSELAVNIQYF. The CDR3, as DNA: TGTGCCAGTAGTCCCTCTTCGGAACTAGCGGTAAACATTCAGTACTTC. The chain couples TRBV19 to TRBJ2-4; 8 nucleotides line up with TRBD2. The CDR3 is 16 amino acids. The J segment lost 6 bases and the V segment lost 5 bases, leaving 12 bases of the junction unmatched. Germline values: CDR1 LNHDA, CDR2 SQIVND (reference sequence). Using reference TRBV19 and TRBJ2-4 for the parts outside the CDR3, the full variable domain is DGGITQSPKYLFRKEGQNVTLSCEQNLNHDAMYWYRQDPGQGLRLIYYSQIVNDFQKGDIAEGYSVSREKKESFPLTVTSAQKNPTAFYLCASSPSSELAVNIQYFGAGTRLSVL.

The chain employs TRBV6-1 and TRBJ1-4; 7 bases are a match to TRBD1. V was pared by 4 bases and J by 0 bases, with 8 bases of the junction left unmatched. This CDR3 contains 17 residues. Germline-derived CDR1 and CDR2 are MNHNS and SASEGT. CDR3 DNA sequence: TGTGCCAGCAGTGGCACGAGACAGGGTACAACTAATGAAAAACTGTTTTTT. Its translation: CASSGTRQGTTNEKLFF.

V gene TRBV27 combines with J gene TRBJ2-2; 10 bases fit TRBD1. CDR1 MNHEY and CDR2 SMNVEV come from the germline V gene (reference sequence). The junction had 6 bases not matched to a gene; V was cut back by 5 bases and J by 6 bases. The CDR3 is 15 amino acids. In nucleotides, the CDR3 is TGTGCCAGCAGTGCCAGGGACAGGGGAGCCGGGGAGCTGTTTTTT. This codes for CASSARDRGAGELFF.

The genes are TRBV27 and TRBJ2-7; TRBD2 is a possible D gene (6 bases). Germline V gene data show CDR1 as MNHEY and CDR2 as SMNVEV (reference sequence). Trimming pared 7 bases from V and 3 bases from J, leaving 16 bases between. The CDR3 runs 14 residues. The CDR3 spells CASTNSGLLYEQYF. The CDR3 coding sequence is TGTGCCAGCACTAACTCGGGACTTCTCTACGAGCAGTACTTC.

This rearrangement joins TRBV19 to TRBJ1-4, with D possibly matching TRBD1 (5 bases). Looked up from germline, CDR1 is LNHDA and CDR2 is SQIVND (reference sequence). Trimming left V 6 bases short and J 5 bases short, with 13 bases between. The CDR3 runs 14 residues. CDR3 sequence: CASSPTRGNEKLFF. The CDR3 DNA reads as TGTGCCAGTAGCCCAACACGGGGGAATGAAAAACTGTTTTTT.

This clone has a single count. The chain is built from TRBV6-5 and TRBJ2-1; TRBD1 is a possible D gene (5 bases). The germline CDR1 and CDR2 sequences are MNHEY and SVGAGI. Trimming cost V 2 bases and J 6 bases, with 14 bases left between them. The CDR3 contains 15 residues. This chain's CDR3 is CASSYQRTSTNEQFF. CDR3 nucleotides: TGTGCCAGCAGTTACCAACGGACATCTACCAATGAGCAGTTCTTC.

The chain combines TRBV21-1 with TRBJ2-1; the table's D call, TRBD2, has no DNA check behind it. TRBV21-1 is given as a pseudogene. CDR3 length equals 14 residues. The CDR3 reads CASSKASGHNEQFF. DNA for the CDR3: TGTGCCAGCAGCAAAGCAAGCGGGCACAATGAGCAGTTCTTC.

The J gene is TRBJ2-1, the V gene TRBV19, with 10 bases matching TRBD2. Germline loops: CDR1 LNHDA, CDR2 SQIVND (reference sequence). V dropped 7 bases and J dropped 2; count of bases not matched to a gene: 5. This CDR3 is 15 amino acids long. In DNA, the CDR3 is TGTGCCAGTACTTATCTAGCGGGAGCCTACAATGAGCAGTTCTTC. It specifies CASTYLAGAYNEQFF.